This TCR beta chain comes out of a study of blood T cell repertoires in COVID-19 (dated by TCRdb to the early 2020s). For context, the study as a whole: Collaborator samples came from the United States, Italy and Spain and covered acute and convalescent phases of COVID-19. Nearly every sample came with metadata listing a de-identified subject ID, COVID-19 status, age in years and sex. Where HLA class I and class II types were available, the types were taken from metadata supplied by the sample provider, not from assay-based typing. The prospective study material was composed of cDNA or gDNA derived from T cells, B-cell-depleted T cells, or PBMCs. The repertoires were made available in a free public database intended to serve as a resource for research on the immune response to SARS-CoV-2. Samples came from the ongoing ImmuneRACE study (first 160 participants) plus 1,254 subjects from 6 global collaborators. Subjects who had been exposed to COVID-19, were actively infected with it, or had recovered from it provided the deeply sampled blood TCRbeta repertoires that made up the dataset. What the work shows at the level of the full study, not this receptor alone: The quantity of clinical and demographic metadata differed by source and by participant and was supplied without curation.

Participants in the prospective study were aged 18 to 89 years, lived in approximately 26 United States geographic areas, and enrolled through a virtual design. In the prospective study, participants were assigned to cohorts based on the clinical history participants reported in a screening survey and a study questionnaire. Recovered participants in ImmuneRACE Cohort 3 were defined by two consecutive negative NP/OP PCR tests, clearance by a healthcare professional, or resolution of symptoms. Mobile phlebotomists in the prospective study collected whole blood, serum and a nasopharyngeal or oropharyngeal swab from every participant. Prospective study participants could optionally give additional blood draws and questionnaires over a roughly two-month period. Before DNA extraction, blood samples from the prospective study were shipped at room temperature or frozen. TCRbeta CDR3 regions were amplified from genomic DNA by means of the immunoSEQ Assay, a bias-controlled multiplex PCR. The study's processing was this. The number of nucleated cells in each sample was estimated from the amplification of reference gene primers within the assay. To quantify the absolute abundance of each unique TCRbeta CDR3 rearrangement, sequence reads were collapsed and filtered. For each sample, productive Simpson clonality was calculated as the square root of Simpson's diversity index over productive rearrangements. TCRdb limited this immuneACCESS table to in-frame rearrangements with V and J called. A share of clones is missing; checked studies link under half to unresolved V genes, and the rest is unexplained. For V, J and clone size, that table is used; D and trimming come from the DNA. The sample table holds 150,000 to 200,000 clones, of which about 80% were seen once. The ten largest clones add up to around 3.2% of the sample.

As for this clone: Its antigen is not yet known. No base qualities exist here, and no much larger clone lies one base off it.

The receptor was isolated from a woman in her fifties or sixties who had recovered from COVID-19. The sample taken for sequencing was PBMCs or T cells enriched from blood (not recorded which).

The CDR3 has the sequence CASSLFPGLGETQYF. The nucleotide sequence reads TGCGCCAGCAGCTTATTTCCGGGGTTAGGGGAGACCCAGTACTTC. The chain is made from TRBV5-1 and TRBJ2-5, and perhaps TRBD2 as D gene, on 5 matching bases. The V and J ends are trimmed by 2 bases and 5 bases, leaving 16 bases between them. The germline V gene encodes CDR1 SGHRS and CDR2 YFSETQ. Taken from cysteine to phenylalanine, the CDR3 has 15 residues. Only CDR3 DNA remains: 45 bases, in frame from the first base.